Each of the 11 T cell receptor beta chains below was sequenced from the same sample in a study of T cells in Graves' hyperthyroidism and ophthalmopathy. Amplification targeted TCR beta CDR3 regions from RNA transcripts. Initially, a first-round RT-PCR of the TCR CDR3 employed the HTBI primer set. MiXCR, applied by TCRdb to the multiplex PCR reads, yields one record per CDR3 protein. The sample lists 490,000 or so distinct CDR3 sequences, roughly 21% seen once, with 47% in the top ten. Source material: blood. These TCRs come from a man aged 35-49 years with Graves' ophthalmopathy.

The sample holds many counts of this clonotype. V usage is TRBV12-3 or TRBV12-4 and J usage is TRBJ2-7, with 9 bases identical to TRBD2. This CDR3 is built from 15 residues. Germline trimming cut 2 bases from V and 2 bases from J; bases unmatched to any gene: 4. The CDR3 bases are TGTGCCAGCAGTTTAAGAGCGGGAGGAGCCTACGAGCAGTACTTC. Protein sequence: CASSLRAGGAYEQYF.

A few counts support this clonotype. This rearrangement joins TRBV30 to TRBJ2-6; D uncertain. CDR1 is GTSNPN and CDR2 is SVGIG in the germline V gene (reference sequence). The ends were cut back, 3 bases at V and 0 bases at J, with 3 bases in the middle. The CDR3 is 13 amino acids. In DNA form, the CDR3 reads TGTGCCTGGAGCCACTCTGGGGCCAACGTCCTGACTTTC. It is translated as CAWSHSGANVLTF.

This clonotype appeared a few times. The J gene is TRBJ2-1, the V gene TRBV5-6; D is unclear. The CDR3 totals 16 residues. Germline assignment: CDR1 SGHDT and CDR2 YYEEEE. Trimming took 4 bases from V and 2 from J, leaving 16 bases between them. The CDR3 DNA reads as TGTGCCAGCAGCGGGCTGTCCACCCCTACCTACAATGAGCAGTTCTTC. Its translation is CASSGLSTPTYNEQFF.

This clonotype was detected ten times or more. This rearrangement joins TRBV3-1 to TRBJ2-7, with 8 nucleotides matching TRBD1. This CDR3 spans 16 amino acids. V gave up 4 bases and J gave up 0 bases; unmatched junction bases: 8. Germline V CDR1 and CDR2: LGHDT, YNNKEL (reference sequence). CDR3 in amino acids: CASSRRQGRSSYEQYF. CDR3 sequence (DNA): TGTGCCAGCAGCCGCAGACAGGGGAGGAGCTCCTACGAGCAGTACTTC.

The table lists this clonotype with a few counts. This chain joins TRBV4-2 and TRBJ1-1, with a possible D match to TRBD1 (5 bases). The length of the CDR3 is 14 residues. Germline lookup yields CDR1 LGHNA and CDR2 YNFKEQ. The ends were cut back, 5 bases at V and 6 bases at J, with 16 bases in the middle. CDR3 DNA: TGTGCCAGCAGCTTAGGTGCAGGGCGGCCTGAAGCTTTCTTT. Translated: CASSLGAGRPEAFF.

This clonotype was detected ten times or more. The V gene is TRBV5-1, the J gene TRBJ2-1; 8 bases map to TRBD1. CDR1 and CDR2 (germline): SGHRS, YFSETQ. The CDR3 length is 14 residues. V was pared by 2 bases and J by 7 bases, with 5 bases of the junction left unmatched. The CDR3 DNA reads as TGCGCCAGCAGCTTCCAGGGGGCCGGTAATGAGCAGTTCTTC. Protein sequence: CASSFQGAGNEQFF.

This clonotype was picked up many times. The V and J genes are TRBV28 and TRBJ1-1; D is unclear. V was trimmed by 7 bases and J by 0 bases, leaving 3 bases between them. Germline V gives CDR1 MDHEN, CDR2 SYDVKM. This CDR3 region has 11 residues. The CDR3 DNA reads TGTGCCAGCACCATGAACACTGAAGCTTTCTTT. Protein: CASTMNTEAFF.

The genes are TRBV30 and TRBJ1-1, with a tentative D call TRBD1 (6 bases). The CDR3 extends over 12 amino acids. V lost 1 base and J lost 11, with 14 bases in between. The germline V gene has CDR1 GTSNPN and CDR2 SVGIG (reference sequence). The DNA of the CDR3 is TGTGCCTGGAGTGGCCAAGGGGGTTTGGCTTTCTTT. Its protein is CAWSGQGGLAFF.

In this sample, this clonotype turned up many times. The V and J genes are TRBV7-3 and TRBJ2-7, with D maybe TRBD2 (6 bases). V was trimmed by 2 bases and J by 6 bases, leaving 11 bases between them. Per germline, CDR1 SGHTA and CDR2 FQGTGA. This CDR3 region has 13 residues. CDR3 amino acids: CASSLAQGGEQYF. CDR3 sequence (DNA): TGTGCCAGCAGCTTAGCCCAGGGAGGCGAGCAGTACTTC.

This clonotype was seen a handful of times. The chain uses TRBV15 and TRBJ2-5; 8 bases match TRBD2. This CDR3 has 17 residues. Germline CDR1 LNHNV, CDR2 YYDKDF (reference sequence). V shed 0 bases, J shed 1 base, and the junction held 7 bases outside the gene matches. The CDR3 nucleotides read TGTGCCACCAGCAGAGATCTGGGAGCGGGGGCCCAAGAGACCCAGTACTTC. Amino acids: CATSRDLGAGAQETQYF.

V is TRBV10-2 and J is TRBJ2-2, with 7 bases that match TRBD2. CDR1 is WSHSY, CDR2 SAAADI, per germline. Trimming took 8 bases from V and 2 from J; bases not matched to a gene: 5. This CDR3 comprises 14 residues. CDR3 sequence reads: CASLAALNTGELFF. CDR3 nucleotide sequence: TGCGCCAGCCTAGCGGCCCTAAACACCGGGGAGCTGTTTTTT.